This entry lists 27 T cell receptor beta chains sequenced from one sample in a study of cytomegalovirus exposure and HLA in healthy donors. Sequencing used immunoSEQ multiplex PCR; TCRdb keeps in-frame clones, though not all of them. The table has tens of thousands of clones, more than 90% seen once. The sequencing input was PBMCs. These receptor sequences come from a man aged 18 to 35 in good health and CMV-seronegative.

The chain links TRBV14 to TRBJ1-4, with 7 bases matching TRBD1. Germline CDR1 is SGHDN and CDR2 is FVKESK. CDR3 length: 18 residues. V was clipped by 0 bases and J by 6 bases; unmatched bases: 13. CDR3 sequence (DNA): TGTGCCAGCAGCCAAGAATCAAGATGGGGGACAGATGATGAAAAACTGTTTTTT. It codes for CASSQESRWGTDDEKLFF.

This chain joins TRBV27 and TRBJ2-7; 7 bases fit TRBD1. The CDR3 spans 15 residues. J gave up 0 bases and V 3 bases, and 5 bases lay outside the gene matches. Germline values: CDR1 MNHEY, CDR2 SMNVEV (reference sequence). As DNA, the CDR3 is TGTGCCAGCAGTTTTAGGGGGCTAAGCTCCTACGAGCAGTACTTC. Translation: CASSFRGLSSYEQYF.

CDR3 bases: TGTGCCAGCAGTTTGGACGGGACAGGGGACGGCTACACCTTC. Translation gives CASSLDGTGDGYTF. This chain uses TRBV28 with TRBJ1-2; the match to TRBD1 covers 10 bases. The CDR3 totals 14 residues. The ends lost 3 bases at V and 8 bases at J; junction bases unmatched: 6. Germline CDR1 MDHEN, CDR2 SYDVKM.

The chain has TRBV9 and TRBJ2-1, with D hard to call. V was cut by 3 bases and J by 8 bases, with 9 bases left in between. CDR1 and CDR2 (germline): SGDLS, YYNGEE. The CDR3 sequence is 12 residues long. CDR3 coding DNA: TGTGCCAGCAGCGGGAGTCGCTATGAGCAGTTCTTC. Encoded protein: CASSGSRYEQFF. Variable domain in full (rest from reference TRBV9 and TRBJ2-1): DSGVTQTPKHLITATGQRVTLRCSPRSGDLSVYWYQQSLDQGLQFLIQYYNGEERAKGNILERFSAQQFPDLHSELNLSSLELGDSALYFCASSGSRYEQFFGPGTRLTVL.

CDR3 in amino acids: CASSLVIGGTRFF. The CDR3 nucleotides read TGTGCCAGCAGTTTAGTTATAGGGGGGACTAGGTTCTTC. The rearrangement joins TRBV28 to TRBJ2-1; 8 bases align to TRBD2. The CDR3 is 13 amino acids. With 2 bases clipped from V and 15 bases from J, the junction kept 9 bases outside the gene matches. Germline loops: CDR1 MDHEN, CDR2 SYDVKM.

The chain links TRBV2 to TRBJ2-7, with D maybe TRBD2 (6 bases). Germline values: CDR1 SNHLY, CDR2 FYNNEI. The V end was cut by 7 bases, the J end by 3 bases, with 16 bases between. The CDR3 contains 14 residues. In DNA, the CDR3 is TGTGCCAGCACCATGACGGAGGGCCACTACGAGCAGTACTTC. It codes for CASTMTEGHYEQYF.

This sequence joins TRBV6-1 and TRBJ1-5; 9 bases are a match to TRBD1. The CDR3 consists of 14 residues. Germline trimming cut 4 bases from V and 4 bases from J; bases unmatched to any gene: 2. CDR1 and CDR2 (germline): MNHNS, SASEGT. CDR3 sequence reads: CASSGTGANQPQHF. CDR3 sequence (DNA): TGTGCCAGCAGTGGGACAGGGGCTAATCAGCCCCAGCATTTT.

The chain recombines TRBV15 with TRBJ1-1, with D possibly TRBD1 on 5 matching bases. V was trimmed by 1 base and J by 7 bases, leaving 13 bases between them. Germline CDR1 reads LNHNV; CDR2 reads YYDKDF (reference sequence). This CDR3 spans 14 amino acids. The CDR3 DNA reads as TGTGCCACCAGCAGAGGTCCAGCCCAGGGTGAAGCTTTCTTT. Amino acids: CATSRGPAQGEAFF.

The CDR3 DNA is TGTGCCAGCAGTTTTTTACGGAATGAGCAGTTCTTC. It specifies CASSFLRNEQFF. The chain combines TRBV28 with TRBJ2-1; D not certain. CDR3 length: 12 residues. V was trimmed by 3 bases and J by 7 bases, leaving 7 bases between them. Per germline, CDR1 MDHEN and CDR2 SYDVKM. The full variable domain, rest sourced from reference TRBV28 and TRBJ2-1, is DVKVTQSSRYLVKRTGEKVFLECVQDMDHENMFWYRQDPGLGLRLIYFSYDVKMKEKGDIPEGYSVSREKKERFSLILESASTNQTSMYLCASSFLRNEQFFGPGTRLTVL.

The CDR3 coding sequence is TGTGCCTGGGGGAGTAGCGGGAACTATGAGCAGTTCTTC. This encodes CAWGSSGNYEQFF. V gene TRBV30 combines with J gene TRBJ2-1, with 8 positions matching TRBD2. V was pared by 5 bases and J by 8 bases, with 8 bases of the junction left unmatched. Germline V CDR1 and CDR2: GTSNPN, SVGIG (reference sequence). This CDR3 region has 13 residues.

V is TRBV28 and J is TRBJ1-4; unclear D gene. With 1 base removed from V and 8 bases from J, the gap between germline ends came to 11 bases. Germline V lookup: CDR1 MDHEN, CDR2 SYDVKM. The CDR3 consists of 14 residues. The CDR3 DNA sequence: TGTGCCAGCAGTTTATCCGGTTTCAGGGAAAAACTGTTTTTT. Amino acids: CASSLSGFREKLFF.

The V gene is TRBV28, the J gene TRBJ2-1, with a weak D call TRBD1 (5 bases). V was cut by 2 bases and J by 9 bases, with 20 bases left in between. The CDR3 sequence is 16 residues long. Germline loops: CDR1 MDHEN, CDR2 SYDVKM. CDR3 nucleotide sequence: TGTGCCAGCAGTTTAGGGGCAGACCTCGTAGCTTTTGAGCAGTTCTTC. This gives the protein CASSLGADLVAFEQFF. The whole variable domain, remainder taken from reference TRBV28 and TRBJ2-1, is DVKVTQSSRYLVKRTGEKVFLECVQDMDHENMFWYRQDPGLGLRLIYFSYDVKMKEKGDIPEGYSVSREKKERFSLILESASTNQTSMYLCASSLGADLVAFEQFFGPGTRLTVL.

The gene calls are TRBV21-1 and TRBJ2-7; TRBD2 reflects the table's D call only, with no check against the DNA. TRBV21-1 is reported as a pseudogene. The length of the CDR3 is 22 residues. The CDR3 nucleotides read TGTGCCAGCAGCAAAGAGGATATAGCGGGAGGGCCGTCCCCACTGCCCACCTTCGAGCAGTACTTC. It encodes CASSKEDIAGGPSPLPTFEQYF.

V gene TRBV5-1 combines with J gene TRBJ2-1; the D gene is possibly TRBD2 (5 bases). V was pared by 2 bases and J by 0 bases, with 6 bases between. CDR3 length: 14 amino acids. CDR1 is SGHRS and CDR2 is YFSETQ in the germline V gene. In nucleotides, the CDR3 is TGCGCCAGCAGCTTTACTAGCTCCTACAATGAGCAGTTCTTC. Translation: CASSFTSSYNEQFF.

The V and J genes are TRBV6-1 and TRBJ2-1, with 7 positions matching TRBD1. The germline V gene encodes CDR1 MNHNS and CDR2 SASEGT. The CDR3 covers 18 residues. The V gene end was trimmed by 1 base and the J gene end by 1 base; junction bases not matched to a gene: 10. Here the CDR3 DNA reads TGTGCCAGCAGTGAAGGACCCAGGGGGTTCGGATCCTACAATGAGCAGTTCTTC. This encodes CASSEGPRGFGSYNEQFF.

The rearrangement joins TRBV28 to TRBJ1-2; 10 bases agree with TRBD1. With V trimmed by 6 bases and J by 4 bases, 11 bases remained unmatched. The CDR3 loop spans 16 amino acids. Germline CDR1 is MDHEN and CDR2 is SYDVKM. The CDR3 sequence: CASSLGQGGSPYGYTF. CDR3 sequence (DNA): TGTGCCAGCAGCCTCGGACAGGGGGGTTCGCCCTATGGCTACACCTTC.

The table lists this clone with a count of one. V and J are TRBV30 and TRBJ2-7; D is possibly TRBD2 (5 bases). V lost 5 bases and J lost 0, with 17 bases in between. Germline lookup yields CDR1 GTSNPN and CDR2 SVGIG (reference sequence). The CDR3 runs to 15 residues. The CDR3 region has the DNA TGTGCCTGGTCTAACCCCCCCCGGGGCTCCTACGAGCAGTACTTC. Protein product: CAWSNPPRGSYEQYF.

The V and J genes are TRBV19 and TRBJ1-2; TRBD1 agrees at 7 bases. Germline assignment: CDR1 LNHDA and CDR2 SQIVND (reference sequence). J lost 0 bases, V lost 5 bases, and 6 bases had no gene match. The CDR3 is made up of 15 amino acids. Here the CDR3 reads CASSLQGVANYGYTF. The CDR3 DNA follows: TGTGCCAGTAGTCTTCAGGGGGTCGCTAACTATGGCTACACCTTC.

V gene TRBV28 combines with J gene TRBJ2-1; 13 nucleotides align to TRBD2. The CDR3 is made up of 19 amino acids. Trimming at V came to 4 bases and at J to 2 bases, leaving 11 bases not matched to a gene. Germline V gene data show CDR1 as MDHEN and CDR2 as SYDVKM. The CDR3, as DNA: TGTGCCAGCAGTTCCCTAAACCCCGGGACTAGCGGGACCTACAATGAGCAGTTCTTC. It yields the protein CASSSLNPGTSGTYNEQFF.

The V call is TRBV7-9, the J call TRBJ2-7; TRBD1 matches 9 bases. With 5 bases clipped from V and 5 bases from J, the junction kept 7 bases outside the gene matches. The CDR3 contains 14 residues. Germline values: CDR1 SEHNR, CDR2 FQNEAQ (reference sequence). The CDR3 sequence: CASSKRQGDHEQYF. CDR3 nucleotide sequence: TGTGCCAGCAGCAAACGACAGGGGGACCACGAGCAGTACTTC.

The V call is TRBV5-5, the J call TRBJ2-2; 7 positions match TRBD1. The CDR3 sequence is 15 residues long. Losses at the gene ends were 9 bases for V and 2 bases for J; bases not matched to a gene: 10. Germline CDR1 is SGHKS and CDR2 is YYEKEE (reference sequence). DNA of the CDR3: TGTGCCACCACAGGGGCAGCGGTAAACACCGGGGAGCTGTTTTTT. It is translated as CATTGAAVNTGELFF.

The rearrangement links TRBV7-9 to TRBJ2-5; 9 bases are shared with TRBD1. The CDR3 has 16 amino acids. In germline, CDR1 is SEHNR, CDR2 FQNEAQ (reference sequence). V gave up 5 bases and J gave up 0 bases; unmatched junction bases: 7. This CDR3 is CASSPWGTGHQETQYF. CDR3 nucleotide sequence: TGTGCCAGCAGCCCCTGGGGGACAGGGCACCAAGAGACCCAGTACTTC.

This chain connects TRBV18 to TRBJ1-5; TRBD1 matches 7 bases. This CDR3 has 15 amino acids. The V gene's germline CDR1 is KGHSH and CDR2 LQKENI. V lost 6 bases and J lost 2; bases outside the gene matches: 7. CDR3 sequence: CASSRTGTGNQPQHF. The CDR3 nucleotides read TGTGCCAGCTCCCGAACCGGGACAGGCAATCAGCCCCAGCATTTT.

V and J are TRBV30 and TRBJ2-5; perhaps TRBD1 as D (6 bases). Trimming took 3 bases from V and 5 from J, leaving 13 bases between them. This CDR3 spans 13 amino acids. Germline-derived CDR1 and CDR2 are GTSNPN and SVGIG (reference sequence). CDR3 sequence: CAWRDTGYETQYF. CDR3 sequence (DNA): TGTGCCTGGAGGGACACAGGGTACGAGACCCAGTACTTC.

J is TRBJ1-1 and V is TRBV19; a weak D match, TRBD1 (6 bases). Trimming stripped 6 bases from V and 5 bases from J, with 13 bases between. The CDR3 has 13 amino acids. Germline V gives CDR1 LNHDA, CDR2 SQIVND (reference sequence). The CDR3 loop is CASRGARKTEAFF. CDR3 bases: TGTGCCAGTAGGGGGGCTCGGAAAACTGAAGCTTTCTTT.

This clone was observed a single time. The V and J genes are TRBV28 and TRBJ2-1, with 8 nucleotides matching TRBD2. This CDR3 is built from 15 residues. The V gene's germline CDR1 is MDHEN and CDR2 SYDVKM. V gave up 6 bases and J gave up 4 bases; unmatched junction bases: 8. CDR3 coding DNA: TGTGCCAGCAGGGGCTCTAGCGGGCCATACAATGAGCAGTTCTTC. The encoded protein is CASRGSSGPYNEQFF.

V usage is TRBV30 and J usage is TRBJ1-4; D unresolved. Germline V gene data show CDR1 as GTSNPN and CDR2 as SVGIG (reference sequence). This CDR3 spans 14 amino acids. V lost 4 bases to trimming and J lost 7 bases, with 16 bases between them. The CDR3 region is CAWTHTRSGEKLFF. CDR3 DNA: TGTGCCTGGACCCATACTCGGAGTGGTGAAAAACTGTTTTTT.